Below, 27 T cell receptor beta chains from the same sample are listed, as sequenced in a study of blood T cell repertoires in COVID-19. Sequencing used immunoSEQ multiplex PCR; TCRdb keeps in-frame clones, though not all of them. The sample has about 150,000 clones, approximately 84% seen once. The specimen sequenced was peripheral blood. These receptors all come from a woman aged 55-75 years with COVID-19, enrolled during active disease.

The CDR3 region is CASSLDSRMNTEAFF. Written as DNA, the CDR3 is TGTGCCAGCAGCTTGGACAGCCGAATGAACACTGAAGCTTTCTTT. V gene TRBV5-8 combines with J gene TRBJ1-1; D is uncertain. The CDR3 is made up of 15 amino acids. Germline V gives CDR1 SGHTS, CDR2 YDEGEE. Deletions cut 0 bases from V and 0 bases from J, with 9 bases between.

V is TRBV5-1 and J is TRBJ2-1, with D maybe TRBD1 (6 bases). This CDR3 has 15 amino acids. Trimming cost V 2 bases and J 6 bases, with 15 bases left between them. Germline values: CDR1 SGHRS, CDR2 YFSETQ. The CDR3 reads CASSFGDTKVNEQFF. In DNA form, the CDR3 reads TGCGCCAGCAGCTTTGGGGACACTAAGGTCAATGAGCAGTTCTTC.

The V and J genes are TRBV6-5 and TRBJ2-1; the match to TRBD2 covers 9 bases. This CDR3 spans 16 amino acids. After removal of 3 bases from V and 7 bases from J, the junction contained 10 bases not matched to a gene. The germline gives CDR1 MNHEY, CDR2 SVGAGI. CDR3 loop: CASSYFGLALGNEQFF. The CDR3 coding sequence is TGTGCCAGCAGTTATTTCGGACTAGCGCTTGGGAATGAGCAGTTCTTC.

The J gene is TRBJ2-7, the V gene TRBV2; no firm D call. Trimming pared 1 base from V and 12 bases from J, leaving 16 bases between. The V gene's germline CDR1 is SNHLY and CDR2 FYNNEI. The CDR3 length is 13 residues. CDR3 loop: CASSEGAPSLAYV. The CDR3 DNA sequence: TGTGCCAGCAGTGAAGGGGCACCAAGCCTCGCGTACGTC.

The chain recombines TRBV11-2 with TRBJ2-2; 7 nucleotides agree with TRBD2. The germline V gene has CDR1 SGHAT and CDR2 FQNNGV. V trimming: 6 bases; J trimming: 2 bases; junction bases outside the gene matches: 6. This CDR3 has 15 residues. The CDR3, as DNA: TGTGCCAGCAGACCCCTAGCGGTTAACACCGGGGAGCTGTTTTTT. Its translation is CASRPLAVNTGELFF.

This clone has only one observation. The J gene is TRBJ2-4, the V gene TRBV7-9; 12 bases match TRBD2. Germline V lookup: CDR1 SEHNR, CDR2 FQNEAQ (reference sequence). Losses at the gene ends were 5 bases for V and 8 bases for J; bases not matched to a gene: 16. CDR3 length equals 18 residues. CDR3 amino acids: CASSPPRRLAGVKDIQYF. The CDR3 DNA reads as TGTGCCAGCAGCCCCCCCAGGCGACTAGCGGGAGTTAAGGACATTCAGTACTTC.

This clone was seen a handful of times. The chain couples TRBV5-1 to TRBJ2-5, with 8 positions matching TRBD2. V dropped 4 bases and J dropped 5; count of bases not matched to a gene: 7. Germline CDR1 reads SGHRS; CDR2 reads YFSETQ. This CDR3 contains 14 residues. Here the CDR3 DNA reads TGCGCCAGCAGCCCGGGGGGGACGGCGGAGACCCAGTACTTC. This gives the protein CASSPGGTAETQYF.

The rearrangement links TRBV7-2 to TRBJ2-5, with a tentative D call TRBD2 (7 bases). Trimming took 1 base from V and 3 from J, leaving 18 bases between them. In germline, CDR1 is SGHTA, CDR2 FQGNSA. This CDR3 is 17 amino acids long. CDR3 sequence: CASSLGFGRGDKETQYF. In nucleotides, the CDR3 is TGTGCCAGCAGCTTAGGATTTGGTCGGGGGGACAAAGAGACCCAGTACTTC.

This chain joins TRBV3-1 (or the pseudogene TRBV3-2) and TRBJ1-2, with 7 bases fitting TRBD1. Germline CDR1 reads LGHDT; CDR2 reads YNNKEL (reference sequence). The CDR3 has 16 residues. V trimming: 2 bases; J trimming: 0 bases; junction bases outside the gene matches: 6. CDR3 protein: CASSQQGQRANYGYTF. Written as DNA, the CDR3 is TGTGCCAGCAGCCAACAGGGACAGCGAGCTAACTATGGCTACACCTTC.

This clone appeared once. The genes are TRBV19 and TRBJ1-1; weak D call: TRBD1 (5 bases). CDR3 length equals 17 residues. The V gene lost 5 bases and the J gene lost 0 bases, with 19 bases spanning the gap. CDR1 and CDR2 (germline): LNHDA, SQIVND (reference sequence). The CDR3 is CASSGRGTFYMNTEAFF. The CDR3 bases are TGTGCCAGTAGTGGACGCGGGACGTTTTACATGAACACTGAAGCTTTCTTT.

The CDR3 bases are TGCGCCAGCAGCTTGGGGGACAGGGCATACAATGAGCAGTTCTTC. This encodes CASSLGDRAYNEQFF. The chain uses TRBV5-1 and TRBJ2-1, with TRBD1 matching over 9 bases. V was clipped by 0 bases and J by 4 bases; unmatched bases: 2. The CDR3 contains 15 residues. Looked up from germline, CDR1 is SGHRS and CDR2 is YFSETQ.

The genes are TRBV24-1 and TRBJ2-7, with 8 bases that match TRBD1. This CDR3 spans 13 amino acids. From germline, CDR1 is KGHDR and CDR2 SFDVKD. V trimming: 6 bases; J trimming: 3 bases; junction bases outside the gene matches: 3. The CDR3 here is CATSPGQGYEQYF. As DNA, the CDR3 is TGTGCCACCAGTCCCGGACAGGGCTACGAGCAGTACTTC.

The rearrangement links TRBV6-5 to TRBJ2-1, with TRBD2 matching 7 bases. The germline V gene encodes CDR1 MNHEY and CDR2 SVGAGI. Trimming took 5 bases from V and 7 from J; bases not matched to a gene: 11. CDR3 length: 15 residues. CDR3: CASSTPLGTKNEQFF. In nucleotides, the CDR3 is TGTGCCAGCAGTACCCCCCTTGGGACTAAAAATGAGCAGTTCTTC.

The rearrangement links TRBV27 to TRBJ2-1; 16 nucleotides line up with TRBD2. V was clipped by 8 bases and J by 8 bases; unmatched bases: 15. The CDR3 covers 18 residues. Germline V gene sequence: CDR1 MNHEY, CDR2 SMNVEV (reference sequence). CDR3 sequence: CASRPPGLAGGSPHEQFF. The CDR3 DNA reads TGTGCCAGCCGACCCCCGGGACTAGCGGGAGGGTCCCCCCATGAGCAGTTCTTC.

The V gene is TRBV30, the J gene TRBJ2-6, with a weak D call TRBD1 (6 bases). The length of the CDR3 is 15 residues. The germline CDR1 and CDR2 sequences are GTSNPN and SVGIG (reference sequence). Trimming stripped 5 bases from V and 4 bases from J, with 15 bases between. CDR3 in amino acids: CAWGGRRKGANVLTF. DNA of the CDR3: TGTGCCTGGGGGGGCCGCCGGAAAGGGGCCAACGTCCTGACTTTC. Full variable domain (missing parts from reference TRBV30 and TRBJ2-6): SQTIHQWPATLVQPVGSPLSLECTVEGTSNPNLYWYRQAAGRGLQLLFYSVGIGQISSEVPQNLSASRPQDRQFILSSKKLLLSDSGFYLCAWGGRRKGANVLTFGAGSRLTVL.

This clone is a singleton in its sample. The chain links TRBV18 to TRBJ1-4; TRBD1 is a possible D gene (6 bases). Trimming left V 1 base short and J 5 bases short, with 8 bases between. The germline CDR1 and CDR2 sequences are KGHSH and LQKENI. The CDR3 runs 14 residues. The CDR3, as DNA: TGTGCCAGCTCACCACGGACAGACAATGAAAAACTGTTTTTT. Protein product: CASSPRTDNEKLFF.

The chain combines TRBV5-6 with TRBJ2-1, with 9 bases lining up with TRBD1. Per germline, CDR1 SGHDT and CDR2 YYEEEE. J lost 3 bases, V lost 3 bases, and 4 bases had no gene match. The CDR3 loop spans 15 amino acids. CDR3 amino acids: CASSSQGANYNEQFF. CDR3 DNA: TGTGCCAGCAGCTCACAGGGGGCGAACTACAATGAGCAGTTCTTC.

This clone has at least ten counts. V and J are TRBV4-2 and TRBJ2-1; 9 bases are a match to TRBD1. V gave up 0 bases and J gave up 5 bases; unmatched junction bases: 5. CDR3 length: 16 residues. Germline CDR1 reads LGHNA; CDR2 reads YNFKEQ. The CDR3 nucleotides are TGTGCCAGCAGCCAAGACGGGACAGGGTGGGACAATGAGCAGTTCTTC. Residues: CASSQDGTGWDNEQFF.

The chain is built from TRBV6-2 or TRBV6-3 and TRBJ2-7; the match to TRBD1 covers 7 bases. V was pared by 2 bases and J by 2 bases, with 6 bases of the junction left unmatched. Germline CDR1 reads MNHEY; CDR2 reads SVGEGT. This CDR3 spans 15 amino acids. CDR3 bases: TGTGCCAGCAGTTACGGGACAGCCTATCCCTACGAGCAGTACTTC. This codes for CASSYGTAYPYEQYF.

The rearrangement joins TRBV12-5 to TRBJ1-4; TRBD1 agrees at 8 bases. The V segment lost 4 bases and the J segment 3 bases; nucleotides outside the gene matches: 4. Germline-derived CDR1 and CDR2 are LGHNT and FRNRAP. This CDR3 is 15 amino acids long. DNA of the CDR3: TGTGCTAGTGGTTACGGACAGGGTCCTAATGAAAAACTGTTTTTT. It codes for CASGYGQGPNEKLFF.

The chain employs TRBV4-1 and TRBJ2-5; 8 positions match TRBD1. The CDR3 totals 15 residues. With 0 bases clipped from V and 5 bases from J, the junction kept 5 bases outside the gene matches. CDR1 is MGHRA, CDR2 YSYEKL, per germline. CDR3 residues: CASSQDDRGRETQYF. The CDR3, as DNA: TGCGCCAGCAGCCAAGACGACAGGGGTCGGGAGACCCAGTACTTC.

The genes are TRBV18 and TRBJ1-1; unclear D gene. Per germline, CDR1 KGHSH and CDR2 LQKENI. V lost 3 bases, J lost 0 bases, and 14 bases lay in between. CDR3 length: 16 amino acids. As DNA, the CDR3 is TGTGCCAGCTCACCCCCGGAGGGTTCCATGAACACTGAAGCTTTCTTT. This sequence encodes CASSPPEGSMNTEAFF.

The chain uses TRBV5-1 and TRBJ2-7; 10 nucleotides line up with TRBD2. The CDR3 has 20 residues. Per the germline V gene, CDR1 is SGHRS and CDR2 is YFSETQ. After removal of 4 bases from V and 2 bases from J, the junction contained 21 bases not matched to a gene. CDR3 nucleotide sequence: TGCGCCAGCAGCCCCCTAGGCGGGCTAGCGGGAGCCTCAAAAACCTACGAGCAGTACTTC. It is translated as CASSPLGGLAGASKTYEQYF.

This sequence joins TRBV24-1 and TRBJ1-4; D gene uncertain. The V end was cut by 6 bases, the J end by 0 bases, with 13 bases between. This CDR3 has 16 residues. In germline, CDR1 is KGHDR, CDR2 SFDVKD. The CDR3 region is CATSWPPFATNEKLFF. The CDR3 nucleotides read TGTGCCACCAGTTGGCCCCCCTTTGCAACTAATGAAAAACTGTTTTTT.

The J gene is TRBJ1-4, the V gene TRBV9; D might be TRBD1 (6 bases). The CDR3 covers 15 residues. Germline V lookup: CDR1 SGDLS, CDR2 YYNGEE. The V end lost 0 bases, the J end lost 8 bases, and 14 bases lay between the germline ends. The CDR3, as DNA: TGTGCCAGCAGCGTAGTGGGAGGGGGTAACGAAAAACTGTTTTTT. Translation: CASSVVGGGNEKLFF.

This chain joins TRBV5-4 and TRBJ2-1, with unresolved D. The V and J ends lost 4 bases and 6 bases respectively, with 8 bases between them. CDR1 and CDR2 from the germline V gene are SGHNT and YYREEE (reference sequence). This CDR3 comprises 12 residues. The CDR3 DNA is TGTGCCAGCAGCCCACACGTCAATGAGCAGTTCTTC. Residues: CASSPHVNEQFF.

The V and J genes are TRBV27 and TRBJ1-3, with 7 positions matching TRBD1. CDR3 length: 14 residues. Germline V gene data show CDR1 as MNHEY and CDR2 as SMNVEV (reference sequence). V lost 7 bases, J lost 2 bases, and 5 bases stayed unmatched. The CDR3 spells CASTQGGPGNTIYF. The CDR3 region has the DNA TGTGCCAGCACCCAGGGGGGCCCTGGAAACACCATATATTTT.